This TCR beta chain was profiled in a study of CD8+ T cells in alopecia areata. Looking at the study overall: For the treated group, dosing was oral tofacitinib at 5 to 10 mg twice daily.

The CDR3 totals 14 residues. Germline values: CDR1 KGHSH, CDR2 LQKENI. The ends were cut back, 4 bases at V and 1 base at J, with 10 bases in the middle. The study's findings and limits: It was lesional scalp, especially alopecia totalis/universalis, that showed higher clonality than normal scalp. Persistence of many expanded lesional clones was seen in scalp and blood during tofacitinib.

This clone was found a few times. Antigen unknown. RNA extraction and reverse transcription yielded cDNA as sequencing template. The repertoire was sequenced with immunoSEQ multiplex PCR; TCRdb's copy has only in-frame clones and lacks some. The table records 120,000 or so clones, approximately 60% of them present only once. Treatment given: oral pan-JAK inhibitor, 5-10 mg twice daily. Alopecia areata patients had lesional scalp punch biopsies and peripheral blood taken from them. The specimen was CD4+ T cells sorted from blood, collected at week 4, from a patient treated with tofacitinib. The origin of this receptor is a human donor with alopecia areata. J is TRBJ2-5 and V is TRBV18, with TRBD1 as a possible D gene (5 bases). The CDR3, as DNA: TGTGCCAGCTCACTTCGACAGACCCAAGAGACCCAGTACTTC. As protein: CASSLRQTQETQYF.